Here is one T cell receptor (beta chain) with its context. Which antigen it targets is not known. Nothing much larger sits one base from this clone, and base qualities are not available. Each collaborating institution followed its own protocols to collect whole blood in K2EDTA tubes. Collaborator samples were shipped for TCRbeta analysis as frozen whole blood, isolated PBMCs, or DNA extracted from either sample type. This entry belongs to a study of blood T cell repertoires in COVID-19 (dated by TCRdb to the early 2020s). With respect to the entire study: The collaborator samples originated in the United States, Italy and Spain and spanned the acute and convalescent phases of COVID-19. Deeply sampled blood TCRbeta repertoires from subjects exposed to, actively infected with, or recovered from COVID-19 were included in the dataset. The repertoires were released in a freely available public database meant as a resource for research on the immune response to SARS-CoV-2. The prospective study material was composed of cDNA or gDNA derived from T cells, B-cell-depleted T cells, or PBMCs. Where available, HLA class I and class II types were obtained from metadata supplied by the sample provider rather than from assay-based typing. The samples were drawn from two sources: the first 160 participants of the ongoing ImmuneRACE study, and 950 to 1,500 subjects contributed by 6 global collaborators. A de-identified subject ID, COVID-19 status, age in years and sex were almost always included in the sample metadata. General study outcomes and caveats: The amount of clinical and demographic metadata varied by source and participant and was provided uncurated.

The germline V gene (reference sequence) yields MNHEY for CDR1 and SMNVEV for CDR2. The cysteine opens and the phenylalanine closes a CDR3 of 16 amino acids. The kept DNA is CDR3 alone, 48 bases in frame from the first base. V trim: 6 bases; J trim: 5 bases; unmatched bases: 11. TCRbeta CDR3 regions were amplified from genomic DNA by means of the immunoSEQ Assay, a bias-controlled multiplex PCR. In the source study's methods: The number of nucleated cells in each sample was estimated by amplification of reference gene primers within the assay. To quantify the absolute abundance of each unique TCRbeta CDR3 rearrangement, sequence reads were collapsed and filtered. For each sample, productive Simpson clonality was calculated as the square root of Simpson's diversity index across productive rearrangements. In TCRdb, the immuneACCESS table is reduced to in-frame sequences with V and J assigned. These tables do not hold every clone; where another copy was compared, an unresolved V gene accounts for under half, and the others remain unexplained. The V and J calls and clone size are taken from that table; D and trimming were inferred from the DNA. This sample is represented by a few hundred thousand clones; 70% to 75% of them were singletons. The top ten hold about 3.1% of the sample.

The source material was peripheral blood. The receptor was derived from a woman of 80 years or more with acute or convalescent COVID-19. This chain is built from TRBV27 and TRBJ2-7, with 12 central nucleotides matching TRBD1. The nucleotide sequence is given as TGTGCCAGCAGAACGACCCCGGGACAGGGGGCTGACGAGCAGTACTTC. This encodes CASRTTPGQGADEQYF.